The 2 T cell receptor beta chains reported below all come from one sample, sequenced in a study of blood T cell repertoires in COVID-19. The repertoire was sequenced with immunoSEQ multiplex PCR; TCRdb's copy has only in-frame clones and lacks some. The sample contains 90,000 to 100,000 clones, approximately 88% of which appear only once. Sequencing used peripheral blood. Receptors were obtained from a woman aged 55-70 years with acute or convalescent COVID-19.

CDR3 loop: CASSQDPRQGSTEAFF. The CDR3, as DNA: TGCGCCAGCAGCCAAGATCCGAGACAGGGGTCCACTGAAGCTTTCTTT. This sequence joins TRBV4-3 and TRBJ1-1, with TRBD1 matching over 8 bases. The CDR3 is made up of 16 amino acids. Trimming removed 0 bases from V and 4 bases from J; junction bases left unmatched: 7. Per germline, CDR1 LGHNA and CDR2 YSLEER.

The rearrangement joins TRBV6-5 to TRBJ1-1, with D perhaps matching TRBD1 (5 bases). CDR3 size: 14 residues. The germline CDR1 and CDR2 sequences are MNHEY and SVGAGI. V lost 2 bases and J lost 5, with 12 bases in between. The CDR3 spells CASSYRAGGTEAFF. CDR3 in DNA: TGTGCCAGCAGTTACAGGGCGGGGGGGACTGAAGCTTTCTTT.